This T cell receptor beta chain was captured in a study of cytomegalovirus exposure and HLA in healthy donors. General study results and limits: Most of the TCR beta V segments (in an earlier analysis) were productive either about 87% or about 30% of the time.

This clone has only one observation. No antigen is known for it. Per the germline V gene, CDR1 is ENHRY and CDR2 is SYGVKD. The CDR3 has 15 amino acids. V was pared by 6 bases and J by 5 bases, with 8 bases of the junction left unmatched. Primers for the PCR totalled 60 Vbeta and 13 Jbeta. Using immunoSEQ multiplex PCR, the repertoire was profiled, and TCRdb retains in-frame clones only, with some absent. The data hold roughly 150,000 clones, with around 73% observed a single time. The gene calls are TRBV10-3 and TRBJ1-1, with TRBD1 identical over 11 bases. Material: PBMCs. This receptor was identified in a young woman in good health and CMV-seropositive. The DNA for the CDR3 is TGTGCCATCAGGTCAGGACAGGGGGCTGGAACTGAAGCTTTCTTT. This sequence encodes CAIRSGQGAGTEAFF.